The present TCR beta chain was sequenced within a study of T cell repertoires in cytomegalovirus infection. About the research overall: Evidence of both CMV infection and a matching HLA type came from public TCR beta signatures.

Findings and caveats of the study: Ex vivo responses were dominated by HLA-C-restricted CMV-specific TCR beta clonotypes.

This clonotype was detected many times. Its antigen is not identified. Germline V gene sequence: CDR1 MNHEY, CDR2 SMNVEV (reference sequence). V gave up 2 bases and J gave up 4 bases, with 8 bases separating them. The CDR3 has 13 residues. Each CDR3 protein is one row after TCRdb ran MiXCR on the reads. This sample has about 180,000 distinct CDR3 sequences, with roughly 14% found just once. The sample taken for sequencing was PBMCs. The chain recombines TRBV27 with TRBJ1-2; D is uncertain. The receptor comes from a human donor in good health (CMV status not recorded). Some clones in this sample may be carry-over from other donors' samples. The CDR3 protein is CASSLTVSYGYTF. The CDR3 nucleotides are TGTGCCAGCAGTTTAACGGTTTCCTATGGCTACACCTTC.